Shown below are 22 T cell receptor beta chains from a single sample sequenced in a study of cytomegalovirus exposure and HLA in healthy donors. The data were produced by immunoSEQ multiplex PCR, yet TCRdb's version contains in-frame clones alone and is incomplete. Seen here are about 220,000 clones, approximately 90% observed once, and the top ten hold about 3%. The sequenced sample consisted of PBMCs. These receptors came from a man aged 18 to 35 in good health and CMV-seronegative.

V is TRBV29-1 and J is TRBJ2-1; 9 bases are shared with TRBD2. The CDR3 covers 14 residues. Germline CDR1 SQVTM, CDR2 ANQGSEA. Trimming at V came to 3 bases and at J to 4 bases, leaving 4 bases not matched to a gene. CDR3 protein: CSVENSGSYNEQFF. CDR3 DNA sequence: TGCAGCGTTGAGAATAGCGGGAGTTACAATGAGCAGTTCTTC.

The V gene is TRBV6-1, the J gene TRBJ1-2, with D unresolved. The CDR3 is made up of 14 amino acids. CDR1 and CDR2 (germline): MNHNS, SASEGT. V was cut by 9 bases and J by 4 bases, with 18 bases left in between. CDR3 bases: TGTGCCAGTCCTGGTGATGGTTTTAGCTATGGCTACACCTTC. This codes for CASPGDGFSYGYTF.

V and J are TRBV6-5 and TRBJ2-1; TRBD1 aligns across 8 bases. J lost 9 bases, V lost 4 bases, and 14 bases had no gene match. Germline lookup yields CDR1 MNHEY and CDR2 SVGAGI. The CDR3 contains 16 residues. CDR3 DNA: TGTGCCAGCAGTTTAGAAGGGACAGGTTTTGGACGTGAGCAGTTCTTC. It encodes CASSLEGTGFGREQFF.

The J gene is TRBJ1-5, the V gene TRBV5-1, with no clear D. Per germline, CDR1 SGHRS and CDR2 YFSETQ. V was shortened by 0 bases and J by 0 bases, with 13 bases between the two germline ends. The length of the CDR3 is 17 residues. In DNA, the CDR3 is TGCGCCAGCAGCTTGGAGTCCCCCACTAGTAGCAATCAGCCCCAGCATTTT. Protein: CASSLESPTSSNQPQHF.

This clone was detected only once. This sequence joins TRBV18 and TRBJ2-7; 9 bases map to TRBD2. J gave up 5 bases and V 3 bases, and 5 bases lay outside the gene matches. Germline V gene sequence: CDR1 KGHSH, CDR2 LQKENI. The CDR3 consists of 14 residues. As DNA, the CDR3 is TGTGCCAGCTCACCGGCTAGCGGGGTCCACGAGCAGTACTTC. Its translation is CASSPASGVHEQYF.

This clone was detected only a few times. The chain links TRBV7-2 to TRBJ2-3; TRBD2 matches at 8 bases. The CDR3 length is 16 residues. CDR1 is SGHTA, CDR2 FQGNSA, per germline. Trimming removed 6 bases from V and 1 base from J; junction bases left unmatched: 9. The CDR3 nucleotides are TGTGCCAGCAGTCGTGGCGGGAGGTCTGGCACAGATACGCAGTATTTT. Protein sequence: CASSRGGRSGTDTQYF.

This chain uses TRBV7-9 with TRBJ2-2; TRBD1 aligns across 8 bases. CDR1 is SEHNR, CDR2 FQNEAQ, per germline (reference sequence). The CDR3 consists of 15 residues. Trimming at V came to 3 bases and at J to 3 bases, leaving 3 bases not matched to a gene. CDR3 region: CASSFLQGDTGELFF. The DNA for the CDR3 is TGTGCCAGCAGCTTCTTACAGGGGGACACCGGGGAGCTGTTTTTT.

CDR3 DNA: TGTGCCAGCAGTCCCCGGGACAAAGGGCTCTACGAGCAGTACTTC. It encodes CASSPRDKGLYEQYF. The chain joins TRBV27 to TRBJ2-7, with a possible D match to TRBD1 (6 bases). Trimming cost V 5 bases and J 3 bases, with 17 bases left between them. This CDR3 is 15 amino acids long. Germline CDR1 MNHEY, CDR2 SMNVEV (reference sequence).

The rearrangement links TRBV12-2 to TRBJ2-5; TRBD2, as called in the table, went unchecked against the DNA. TRBV12-2 is tagged as a pseudogene. The CDR3 is 16 residues long. CDR3 in amino acids: CASRFCQRGNQETQYF. CDR3 nucleotide sequence: TGTGCAAGTCGCTTCTGTCAGCGGGGGAACCAAGAGACCCAGTACTTC.

The V gene is TRBV5-4, the J gene TRBJ2-4; 10 bases fit TRBD2. V was pared by 5 bases and J by 4 bases, with 6 bases of the junction left unmatched. The CDR3 totals 15 residues. Looked up from germline, CDR1 is SGHNT and CDR2 is YYREEE (reference sequence). This CDR3 reads CASSGSGGTKNIQYF. In DNA, the CDR3 is TGTGCCAGCAGTGGTAGCGGGGGGACAAAAAACATTCAGTACTTC.

V is TRBV4-1 and J is TRBJ1-2; D unresolved. The CDR3 length is 12 residues. Germline values: CDR1 MGHRA, CDR2 YSYEKL. The V end lost 0 bases, the J end lost 8 bases, and 7 bases lay between the germline ends. CDR3: CASSQDPGGYTF. The CDR3 DNA reads as TGCGCCAGCAGCCAAGATCCCGGGGGCTACACCTTC.

V gene TRBV25-1 combines with J gene TRBJ2-2, with D maybe TRBD2 (6 bases). Trimming left V 4 bases short and J 6 bases short, with 18 bases between. CDR3 length: 16 amino acids. Germline V gives CDR1 MGHDK, CDR2 SYGVNS. In DNA form, the CDR3 reads TGTGCCAGCAGTGGGCGGGGCGGAGGGATTTCCGGGGAGCTGTTTTTT. Translation: CASSGRGGGISGELFF.

V is TRBV27 and J is TRBJ2-7; 9 bases map to TRBD1. The CDR3 is 17 amino acids. V dropped 2 bases and J dropped 4; count of bases not matched to a gene: 12. Germline V CDR1 and CDR2: MNHEY, SMNVEV (reference sequence). The CDR3 sequence is CASSLGTGTKRGYEQYF. The CDR3 coding sequence is TGTGCCAGCAGTTTAGGGACAGGGACCAAGAGGGGGTACGAGCAGTACTTC.

The chain is built from TRBV4-1 and TRBJ2-5; 11 bases align to TRBD1. CDR1 is MGHRA and CDR2 is YSYEKL in the germline V gene. The CDR3 extends over 16 amino acids. J lost 5 bases, V lost 4 bases, and 9 bases had no gene match. The CDR3 DNA follows: TGCGCCAGCAGCCTCTCCCCAAGGACAGGGGGCGAGACCCAGTACTTC. Translation gives CASSLSPRTGGETQYF.

The gene calls are TRBV6-6 and TRBJ1-1; D gene uncertain. V gave up 5 bases and J gave up 11 bases, with 12 bases separating them. Germline CDR1 reads MNHNY; CDR2 reads SVGAGI (reference sequence). The CDR3 is 11 residues long. For the CDR3, the DNA is TGTGCCAGCAGTCCGGGAGGAACGGCTTTCTTT. Translation: CASSPGGTAFF.

This clone came up a few times. V gene TRBV27 combines with J gene TRBJ1-1, with a tentative D call TRBD1 (6 bases). V was cut by 5 bases and J by 8 bases, with 15 bases left in between. The CDR3 extends over 13 amino acids. The germline gives CDR1 MNHEY, CDR2 SMNVEV (reference sequence). CDR3 region: CASSGGQSIEAFF. Written as DNA, the CDR3 is TGTGCCAGCAGTGGGGGACAATCGATCGAAGCTTTCTTT.

This clone has a single count. This chain joins TRBV6-5 and TRBJ2-1, with D possibly matching TRBD1 (5 bases). This CDR3 is built from 12 residues. Looked up from germline, CDR1 is MNHEY and CDR2 is SVGAGI. Trimming took off 5 bases at V and 5 bases at J, with 7 bases between the two ends. The CDR3 DNA reads as TGTGCCAGCAGTAGGGGTCACAATGAGCAGTTCTTC. It codes for CASSRGHNEQFF.

This chain joins TRBV10-3 and TRBJ1-1; D might be TRBD1 (6 bases). The CDR3 has 15 amino acids. V lost 0 bases to trimming and J lost 2 bases, with 10 bases between them. The germline V gene encodes CDR1 ENHRY and CDR2 SYGVKD. The CDR3 region has the DNA TGTGCCATCAGTGAGTCCGGCAGGGGAAACACTGAAGCTTTCTTT. As protein: CAISESGRGNTEAFF.

This rearrangement joins TRBV19 to TRBJ1-2; 9 bases line up with TRBD1. V dropped 4 bases and J dropped 5; count of bases not matched to a gene: 8. The CDR3 loop spans 15 amino acids. The germline V gene encodes CDR1 LNHDA and CDR2 SQIVND (reference sequence). The CDR3: CASSTPRDRVYGYTF. The CDR3 DNA sequence: TGTGCCAGTAGTACCCCCCGGGACAGGGTGTATGGCTACACCTTC.

This clone appeared once. The chain uses TRBV27 and TRBJ1-3; 9 bases map to TRBD1. V lost 7 bases to trimming and J lost 11 bases; unmatched junction nucleotides: 12. The germline V gene has CDR1 MNHEY and CDR2 SMNVEV (reference sequence). The CDR3 runs to 14 residues. The CDR3 spells CASIPLGQGRAIYF. The CDR3, as DNA: TGTGCCAGCATCCCCTTAGGACAGGGGAGGGCCATATATTTT.

V and J are TRBV7-6 and TRBJ2-5; possibly TRBD2 for D (5 bases). This CDR3 has 15 residues. V dropped 3 bases and J dropped 2 bases, with 13 bases sitting between them. CDR1 is SGHVS, CDR2 FNYEAQ, per germline. In DNA form, the CDR3 reads TGTGCCAGCAGCTTGGGGTCGAGGGCGCAAGAGACCCAGTACTTC. Translated, it gives CASSLGSRAQETQYF.

The chain uses TRBV5-1 and TRBJ1-5, with D possibly matching TRBD1 (6 bases). Germline V gene sequence: CDR1 SGHRS, CDR2 YFSETQ. Trimming removed 1 base from V and 6 bases from J, with 14 bases in between. The CDR3 loop spans 15 amino acids. The CDR3 region is CASSLMGGAGQPQHF. CDR3 DNA sequence: TGCGCCAGCAGCTTGATGGGGGGGGCCGGTCAGCCCCAGCATTTT. Using reference TRBV5-1 and TRBJ1-5 for the parts outside the CDR3, the full variable domain is KAGVTQTPRYLIKTRGQQVTLSCSPISGHRSVSWYQQTPGQGLQFLFEYFSETQRNKGNFPGRFSGRQFSNSRSEMNVSTLELGDSALYLCASSLMGGAGQPQHFGDGTRLSIL.